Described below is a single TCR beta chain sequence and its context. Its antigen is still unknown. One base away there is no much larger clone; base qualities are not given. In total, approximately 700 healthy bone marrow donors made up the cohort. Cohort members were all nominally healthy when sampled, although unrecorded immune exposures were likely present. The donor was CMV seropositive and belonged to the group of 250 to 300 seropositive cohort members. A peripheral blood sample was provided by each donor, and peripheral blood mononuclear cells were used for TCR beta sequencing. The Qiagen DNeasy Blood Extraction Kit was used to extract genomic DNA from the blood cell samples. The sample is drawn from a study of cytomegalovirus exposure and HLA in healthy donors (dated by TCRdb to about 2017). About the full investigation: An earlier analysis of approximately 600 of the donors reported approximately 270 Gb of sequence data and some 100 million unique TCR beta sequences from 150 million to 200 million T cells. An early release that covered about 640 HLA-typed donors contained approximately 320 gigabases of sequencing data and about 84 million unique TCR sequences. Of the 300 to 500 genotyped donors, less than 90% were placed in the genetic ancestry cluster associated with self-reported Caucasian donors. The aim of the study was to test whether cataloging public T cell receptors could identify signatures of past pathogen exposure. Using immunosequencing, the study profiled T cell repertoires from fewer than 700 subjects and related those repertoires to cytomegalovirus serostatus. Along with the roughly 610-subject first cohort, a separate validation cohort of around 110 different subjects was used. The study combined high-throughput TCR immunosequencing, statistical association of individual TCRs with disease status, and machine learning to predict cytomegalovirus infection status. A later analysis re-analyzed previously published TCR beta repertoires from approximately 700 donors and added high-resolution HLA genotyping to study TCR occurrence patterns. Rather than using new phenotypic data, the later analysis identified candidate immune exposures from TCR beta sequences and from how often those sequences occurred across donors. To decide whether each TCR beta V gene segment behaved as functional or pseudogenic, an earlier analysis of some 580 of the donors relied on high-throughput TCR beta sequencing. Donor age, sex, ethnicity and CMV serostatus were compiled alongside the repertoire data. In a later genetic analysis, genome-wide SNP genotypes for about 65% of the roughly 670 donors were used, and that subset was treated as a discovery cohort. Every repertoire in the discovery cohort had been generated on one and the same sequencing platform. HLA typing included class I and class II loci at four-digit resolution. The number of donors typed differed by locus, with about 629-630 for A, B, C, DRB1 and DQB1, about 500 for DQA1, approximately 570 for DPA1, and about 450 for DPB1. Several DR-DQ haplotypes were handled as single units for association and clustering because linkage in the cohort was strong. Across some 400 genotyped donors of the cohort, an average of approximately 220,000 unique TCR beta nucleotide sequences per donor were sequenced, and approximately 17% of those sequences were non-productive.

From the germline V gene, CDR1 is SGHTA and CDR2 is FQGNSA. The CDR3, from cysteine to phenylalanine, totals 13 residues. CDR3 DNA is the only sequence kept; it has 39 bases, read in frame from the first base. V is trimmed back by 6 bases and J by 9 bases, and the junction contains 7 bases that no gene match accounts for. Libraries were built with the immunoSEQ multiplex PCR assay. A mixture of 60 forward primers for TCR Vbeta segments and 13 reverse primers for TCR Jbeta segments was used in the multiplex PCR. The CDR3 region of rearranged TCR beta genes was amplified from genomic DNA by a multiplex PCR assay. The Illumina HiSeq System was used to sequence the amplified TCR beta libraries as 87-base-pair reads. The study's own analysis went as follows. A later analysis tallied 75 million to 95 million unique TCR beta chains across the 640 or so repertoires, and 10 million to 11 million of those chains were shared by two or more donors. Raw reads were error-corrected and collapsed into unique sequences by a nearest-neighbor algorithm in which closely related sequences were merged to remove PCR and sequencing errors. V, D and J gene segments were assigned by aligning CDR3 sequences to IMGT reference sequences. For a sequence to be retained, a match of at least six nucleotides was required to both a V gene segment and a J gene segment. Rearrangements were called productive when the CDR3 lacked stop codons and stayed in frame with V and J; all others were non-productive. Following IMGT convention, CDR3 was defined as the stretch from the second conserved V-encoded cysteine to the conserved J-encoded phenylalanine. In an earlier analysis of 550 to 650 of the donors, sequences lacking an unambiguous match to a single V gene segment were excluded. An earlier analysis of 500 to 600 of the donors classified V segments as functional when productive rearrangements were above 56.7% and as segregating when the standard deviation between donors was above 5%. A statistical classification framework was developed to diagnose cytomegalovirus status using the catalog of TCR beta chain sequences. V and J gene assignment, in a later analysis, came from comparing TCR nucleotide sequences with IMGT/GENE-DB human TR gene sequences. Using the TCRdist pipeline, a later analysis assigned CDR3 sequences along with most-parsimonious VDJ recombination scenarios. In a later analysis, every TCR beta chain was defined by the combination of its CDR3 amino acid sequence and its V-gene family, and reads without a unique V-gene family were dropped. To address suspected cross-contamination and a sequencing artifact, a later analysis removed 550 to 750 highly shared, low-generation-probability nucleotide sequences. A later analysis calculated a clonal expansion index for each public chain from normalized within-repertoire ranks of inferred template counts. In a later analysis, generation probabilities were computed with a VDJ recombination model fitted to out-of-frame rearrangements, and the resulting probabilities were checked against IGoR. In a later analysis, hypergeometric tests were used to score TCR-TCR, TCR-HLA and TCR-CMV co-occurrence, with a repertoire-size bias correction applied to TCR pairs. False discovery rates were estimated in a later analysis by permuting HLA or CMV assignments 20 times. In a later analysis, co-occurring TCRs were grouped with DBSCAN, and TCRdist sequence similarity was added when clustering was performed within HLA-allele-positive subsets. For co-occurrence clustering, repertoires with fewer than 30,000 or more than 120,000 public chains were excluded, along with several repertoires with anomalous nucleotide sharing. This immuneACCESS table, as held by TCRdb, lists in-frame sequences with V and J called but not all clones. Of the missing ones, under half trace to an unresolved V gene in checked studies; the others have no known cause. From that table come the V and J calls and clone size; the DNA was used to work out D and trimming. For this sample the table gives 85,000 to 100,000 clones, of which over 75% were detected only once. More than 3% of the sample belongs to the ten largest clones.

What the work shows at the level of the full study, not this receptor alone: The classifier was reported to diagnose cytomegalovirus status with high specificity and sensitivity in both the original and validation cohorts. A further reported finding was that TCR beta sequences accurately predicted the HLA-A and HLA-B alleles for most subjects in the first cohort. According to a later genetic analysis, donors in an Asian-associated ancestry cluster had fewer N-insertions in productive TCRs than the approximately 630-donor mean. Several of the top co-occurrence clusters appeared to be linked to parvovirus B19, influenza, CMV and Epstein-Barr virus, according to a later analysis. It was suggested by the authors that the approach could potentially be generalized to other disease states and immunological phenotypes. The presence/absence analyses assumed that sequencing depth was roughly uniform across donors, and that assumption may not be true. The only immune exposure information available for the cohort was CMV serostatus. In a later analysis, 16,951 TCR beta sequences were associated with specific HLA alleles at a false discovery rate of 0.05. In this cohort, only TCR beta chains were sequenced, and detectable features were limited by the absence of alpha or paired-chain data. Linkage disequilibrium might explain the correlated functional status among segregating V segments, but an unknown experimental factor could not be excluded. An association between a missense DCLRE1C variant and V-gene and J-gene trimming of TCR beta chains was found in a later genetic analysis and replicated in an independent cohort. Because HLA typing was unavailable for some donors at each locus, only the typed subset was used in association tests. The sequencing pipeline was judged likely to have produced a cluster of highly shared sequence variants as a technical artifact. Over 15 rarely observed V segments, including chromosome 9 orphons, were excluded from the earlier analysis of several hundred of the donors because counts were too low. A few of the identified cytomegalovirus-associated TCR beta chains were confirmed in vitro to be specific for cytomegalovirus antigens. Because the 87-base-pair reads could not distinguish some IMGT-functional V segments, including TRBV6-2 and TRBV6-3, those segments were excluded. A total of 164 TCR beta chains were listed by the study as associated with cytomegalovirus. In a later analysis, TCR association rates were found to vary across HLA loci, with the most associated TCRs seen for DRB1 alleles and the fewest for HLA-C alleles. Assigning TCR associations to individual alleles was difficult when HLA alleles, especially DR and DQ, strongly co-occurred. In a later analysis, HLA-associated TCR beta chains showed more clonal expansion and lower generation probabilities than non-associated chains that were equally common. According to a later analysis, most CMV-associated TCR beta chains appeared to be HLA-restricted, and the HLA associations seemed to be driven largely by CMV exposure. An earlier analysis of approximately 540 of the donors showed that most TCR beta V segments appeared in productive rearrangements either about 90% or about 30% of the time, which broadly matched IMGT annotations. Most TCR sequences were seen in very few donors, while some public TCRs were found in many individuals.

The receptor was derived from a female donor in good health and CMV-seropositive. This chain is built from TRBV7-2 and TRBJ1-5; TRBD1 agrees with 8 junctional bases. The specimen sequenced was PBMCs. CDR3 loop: CASRRQGTLPQHF. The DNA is TGTGCCAGCAGACGACAGGGGACTTTGCCCCAGCATTTT.